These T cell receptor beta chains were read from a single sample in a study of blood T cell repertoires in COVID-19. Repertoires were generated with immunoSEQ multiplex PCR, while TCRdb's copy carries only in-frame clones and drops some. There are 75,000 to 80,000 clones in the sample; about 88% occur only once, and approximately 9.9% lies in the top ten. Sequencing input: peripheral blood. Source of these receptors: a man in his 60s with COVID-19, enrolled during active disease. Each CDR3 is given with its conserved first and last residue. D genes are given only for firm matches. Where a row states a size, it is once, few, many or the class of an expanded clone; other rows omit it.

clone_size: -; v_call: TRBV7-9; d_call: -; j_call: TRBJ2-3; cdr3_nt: TGTGCCAGCAGCCCCCTTACTAGCACAGATACGCAGTATTTT; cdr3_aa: CASSPLTSTDTQYF
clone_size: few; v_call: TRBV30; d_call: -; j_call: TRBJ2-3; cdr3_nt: TGTGCCTGGTCATCGGCTAGCGCGAGCACAGATACGCAGTATTTT; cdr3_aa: CAWSSASASTDTQYF
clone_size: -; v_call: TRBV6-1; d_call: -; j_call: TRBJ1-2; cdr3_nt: TGTGCCAGCAGTGAATCCTCCGAAAACTCTCACTATGGCTACACCTTC; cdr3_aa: CASSESSENSHYGYTF
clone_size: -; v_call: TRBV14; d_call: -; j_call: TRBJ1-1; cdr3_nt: TGTGCCAGCAGCCAAGATGAGTCAGGGGTCAACACTGAAGCTTTCTTT; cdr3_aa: CASSQDESGVNTEAFF
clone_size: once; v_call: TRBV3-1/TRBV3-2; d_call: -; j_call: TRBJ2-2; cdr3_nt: TGTGCCAGCAGCCACAGGGGCCACACCGGGGAGCTGTTTTTT; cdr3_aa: CASSHRGHTGELFF
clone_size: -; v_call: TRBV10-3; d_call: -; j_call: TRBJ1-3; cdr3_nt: TGTGCCATCAGTGAAGGAGGAAGAAACACCATATATTTT; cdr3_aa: CAISEGGRNTIYF
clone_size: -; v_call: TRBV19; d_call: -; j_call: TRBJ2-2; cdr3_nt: TGTGCCAGTAGTTCGGGACGTGAGGGAGGACTCACCGGGGAGCTGTTTTTT; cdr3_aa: CASSSGREGGLTGELFF
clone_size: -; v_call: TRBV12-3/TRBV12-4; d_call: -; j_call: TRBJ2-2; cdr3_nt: TGTGCCAGCTTACGAGCGGGGGAGCTGTTTTTT; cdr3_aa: CASLRAGELFF
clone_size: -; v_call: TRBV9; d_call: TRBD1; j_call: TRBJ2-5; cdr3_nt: TGTGCCAGCAGCGTCGGGACAGAAGAGACCCAGTACTTC; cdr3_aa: CASSVGTEETQYF
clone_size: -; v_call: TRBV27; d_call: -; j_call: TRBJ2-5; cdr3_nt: TGTGCCAGCAGAACAGGGATGGAGACCCAGTACTTC; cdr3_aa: CASRTGMETQYF
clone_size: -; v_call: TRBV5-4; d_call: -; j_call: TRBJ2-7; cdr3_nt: TGTGCCAGCAGCTTGGATTTGGCAAAGCAGTACTTC; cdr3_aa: CASSLDLAKQYF
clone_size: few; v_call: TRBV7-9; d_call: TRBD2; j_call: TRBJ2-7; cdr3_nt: TGTGCCAGCAGCTTTTCTAGCGGGCCCTCAGGCTACGAGCAGTACTTC; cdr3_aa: CASSFSSGPSGYEQYF
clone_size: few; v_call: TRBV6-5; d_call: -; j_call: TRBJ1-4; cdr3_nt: TGTGCCAGCACCCCGGGGTTCGGGGGGCAAGTTCTCGTGTTTTTT; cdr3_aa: CASTPGFGGQVLVFF
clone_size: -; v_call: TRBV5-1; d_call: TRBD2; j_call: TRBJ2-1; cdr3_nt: TGCGCCAGCAGCTTGGGACTAGCGTTGAATGAGCAGTTCTTC; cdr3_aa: CASSLGLALNEQFF
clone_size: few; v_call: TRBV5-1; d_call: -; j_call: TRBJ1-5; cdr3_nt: TGCGCCAGCAGCCAGACAGGCCAGGGTCAGCCCCAGCATTTT; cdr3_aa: CASSQTGQGQPQHF
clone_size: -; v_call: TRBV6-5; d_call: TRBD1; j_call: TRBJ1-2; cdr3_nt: TGTGCCAGCAGTTACTCCACAGGGGGCGGCTATGGCTACACCTTC; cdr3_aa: CASSYSTGGGYGYTF
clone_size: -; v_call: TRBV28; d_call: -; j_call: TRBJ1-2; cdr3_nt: TGTGCCAGCGCCCGGGGGACTAGCGGCTACACCTTC; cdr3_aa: CASARGTSGYTF
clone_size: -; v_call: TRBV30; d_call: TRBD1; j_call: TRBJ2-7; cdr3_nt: TGTGCCTGGAGTGTACAGGGGGACGAGCAGTACTTC; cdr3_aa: CAWSVQGDEQYF
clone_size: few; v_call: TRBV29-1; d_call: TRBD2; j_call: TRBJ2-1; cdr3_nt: TGCAGCGTGTGGACTAGCGGGAGTAAATCCTACAATGAGCAGTTCTTC; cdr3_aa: CSVWTSGSKSYNEQFF
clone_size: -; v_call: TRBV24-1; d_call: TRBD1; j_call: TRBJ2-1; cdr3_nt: TGTGCCACCAGTGATCCCGGGGGGACAGGGTGGCATGAGCAGTTCTTC; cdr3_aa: CATSDPGGTGWHEQFF